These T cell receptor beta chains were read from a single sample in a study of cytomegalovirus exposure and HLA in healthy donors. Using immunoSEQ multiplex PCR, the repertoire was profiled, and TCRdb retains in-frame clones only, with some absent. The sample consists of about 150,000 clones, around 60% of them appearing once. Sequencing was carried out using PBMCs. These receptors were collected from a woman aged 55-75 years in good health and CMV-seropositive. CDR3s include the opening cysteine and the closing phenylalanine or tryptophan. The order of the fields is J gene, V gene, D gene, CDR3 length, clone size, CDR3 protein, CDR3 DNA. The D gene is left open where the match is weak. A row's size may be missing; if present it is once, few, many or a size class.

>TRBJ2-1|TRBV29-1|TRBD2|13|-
CSVGNRASGEQFF
TGCAGCGTTGGGAATAGGGCTAGCGGTGAGCAGTTCTTC
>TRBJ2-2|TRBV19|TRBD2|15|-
CASSMGTSNTGELFF
TGTGCCAGTAGTATGGGGACTAGTAACACCGGGGAGCTGTTTTTT
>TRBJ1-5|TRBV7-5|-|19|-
CARSLGEGTAYYSNQPQHF
TGTGCCAGAAGCTTAGGAGAAGGGACAGCTTACTATAGCAATCAGCCCCAGCATTTT
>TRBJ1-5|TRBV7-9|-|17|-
CASSLGVGTPAGQPQHF
TGTGCCAGCAGCTTAGGAGTGGGGACGCCAGCGGGTCAGCCCCAGCATTTT
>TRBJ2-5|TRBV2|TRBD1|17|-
CASSGSLGGAARETQYF
TGTGCCAGCAGTGGATCCTTAGGGGGCGCCGCGAGGGAGACCCAGTACTTC
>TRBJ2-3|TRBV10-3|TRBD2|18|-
CAISLTSIGLAGGDTQYF
TGTGCCATCAGCCTTACCTCCATCGGACTAGCGGGAGGAGATACGCAGTATTTT
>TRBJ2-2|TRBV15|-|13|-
CATSEQGSGELFF
TGTGCCACCAGCGAACAGGGTTCCGGGGAGCTGTTTTTT
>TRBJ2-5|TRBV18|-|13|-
CASSPELKETQYF
TGTGCCAGCTCACCAGAGTTGAAGGAGACCCAGTACTTC
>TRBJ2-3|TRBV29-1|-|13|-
CSARVGLGDTQYF
TGCAGCGCCCGGGTAGGACTTGGAGATACGCAGTATTTT
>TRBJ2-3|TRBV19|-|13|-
CASTPGPGGTQYF
TGTGCCAGTACCCCGGGTCCCGGCGGTACGCAGTATTTT
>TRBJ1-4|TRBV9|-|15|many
CASSVGPATNEKLFF
TGTGCCAGCAGCGTAGGGCCCGCAACTAATGAAAAACTGTTTTTT
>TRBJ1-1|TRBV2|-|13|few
CASKRMRNTEAFF
TGTGCCAGCAAACGAATGAGGAACACTGAAGCTTTCTTT
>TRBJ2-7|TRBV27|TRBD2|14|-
CATPTGTSRYEQYF
TGTGCCACCCCCACCGGGACTAGCCGCTACGAGCAGTACTTC
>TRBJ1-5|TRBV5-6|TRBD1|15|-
CASTNRDRVNQPQHF
TGTGCCAGCACCAACCGGGACAGGGTTAATCAGCCCCAGCATTTT
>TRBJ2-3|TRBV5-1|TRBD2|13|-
CASGTSGTDTQYF
TGCGCCAGCGGGACTAGCGGCACAGATACGCAGTATTTT
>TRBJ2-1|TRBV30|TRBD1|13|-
CAWSHGTDNEQFF
TGTGCCTGGAGCCACGGGACAGACAATGAGCAGTTCTTC
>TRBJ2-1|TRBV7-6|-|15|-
CASSPKGGGRDEQFF
TGTGCCAGCAGCCCTAAGGGGGGAGGGCGGGATGAGCAGTTCTTC
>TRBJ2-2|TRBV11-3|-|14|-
CASSLAGGTGELFF
TGTGCCAGCAGCTTAGCCGGGGGTACCGGGGAGCTGTTTTTT
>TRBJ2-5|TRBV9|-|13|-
CASSGTEVGTQYF
TGTGCCAGCAGCGGGACAGAAGTTGGGACCCAGTACTTC
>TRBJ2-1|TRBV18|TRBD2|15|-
CASSPKAGGNNEQFF
TGTGCCAGCTCACCCAAAGCGGGAGGGAACAATGAGCAGTTCTTC
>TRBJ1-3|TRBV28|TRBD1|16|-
CASSIEGATSGNTIYF
TGTGCCAGCAGTATCGAGGGGGCGACCTCTGGAAACACCATATATTTT
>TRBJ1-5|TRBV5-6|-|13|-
CASSLNGGQPQHF
TGTGCCAGCAGCTTGAATGGGGGGCAGCCCCAGCATTTT
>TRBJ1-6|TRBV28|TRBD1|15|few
CASSFSDRSNSPLHF
TGTGCCAGCAGTTTCTCGGACAGGAGCAATTCACCCCTCCACTTT
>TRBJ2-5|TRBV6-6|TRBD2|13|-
CASSPAGVETQYF
TGTGCCAGCAGTCCAGCGGGAGTTGAGACCCAGTACTTC
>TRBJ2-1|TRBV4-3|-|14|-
CASSQGTNYNEQFF
TGCGCCAGCAGCCAAGGGACTAACTACAATGAGCAGTTCTTC
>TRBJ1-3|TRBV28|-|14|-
CASRQEGSGNTIYF
TGTGCCAGCAGACAGGAAGGGTCAGGAAACACCATATATTTT